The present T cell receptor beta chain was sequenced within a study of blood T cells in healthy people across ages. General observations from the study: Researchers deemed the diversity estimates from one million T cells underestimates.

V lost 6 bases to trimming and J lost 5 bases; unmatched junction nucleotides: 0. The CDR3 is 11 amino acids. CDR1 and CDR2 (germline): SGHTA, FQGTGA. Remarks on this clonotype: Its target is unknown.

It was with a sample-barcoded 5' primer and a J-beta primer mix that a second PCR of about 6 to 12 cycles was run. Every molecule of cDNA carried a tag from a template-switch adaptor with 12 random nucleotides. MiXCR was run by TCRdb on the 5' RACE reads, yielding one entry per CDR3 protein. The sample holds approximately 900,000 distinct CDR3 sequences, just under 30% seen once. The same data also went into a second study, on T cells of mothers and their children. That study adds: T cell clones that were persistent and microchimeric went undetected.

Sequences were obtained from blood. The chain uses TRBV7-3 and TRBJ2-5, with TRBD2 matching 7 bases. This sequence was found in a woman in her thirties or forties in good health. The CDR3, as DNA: TGTGCCAGCAGACTAGCGGAGACCCAGTACTTC. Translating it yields CASRLAETQYF.